The 28 T cell receptor beta chains below were found in one sample sequenced in a study of T cell changes during pregnancy in multiple sclerosis. Sequenced by immunoSEQ multiplex PCR; TCRdb stores in-frame clones only, minus some. The sample consists of roughly 64,000 clones, around 90% of them appearing once. This material consisted of peripheral blood, taken in the third trimester of pregnancy. The receptors originated from a female donor in good health, enrolled as a control in a pregnancy study.

V and J are TRBV4-3 and TRBJ2-2; possible D gene TRBD2, 7 bases. Trimming removed 0 bases from V and 3 bases from J, with 14 bases in between. In germline, CDR1 is LGHNA, CDR2 YSLEER. This CDR3 has 17 residues. CDR3 coding DNA: TGCGCCAGCAGCCAAGAAGGTCGCGGGGGCTACACCGGGGAGCTGTTTTTT. Its translation: CASSQEGRGGYTGELFF.

The chain is built from TRBV7-8 and TRBJ1-3; TRBD1 matches 9 bases. This CDR3 comprises 17 residues. V shed 4 bases, J shed 0 bases, and the junction held 7 bases outside the gene matches. CDR1 is SGHVS, CDR2 FQNEAQ, per germline. The CDR3 region has the DNA TGTGCCAGCAGCTCCGGAGGACAGGGGAACTCTGGAAACACCATATATTTT. Its translation is CASSSGGQGNSGNTIYF.

The CDR3 sequence: CASSPHRGSESPEAFF. The CDR3 DNA sequence: TGCGCCAGCAGCCCTCACAGGGGTAGCGAGTCCCCTGAAGCTTTCTTT. The J gene is TRBJ1-1, the V gene TRBV5-1; 7 nucleotides agree with TRBD1. The germline V gene has CDR1 SGHRS and CDR2 YFSETQ. Germline trimming cut 4 bases from V and 6 bases from J; bases unmatched to any gene: 15. The CDR3 spans 16 residues.

This clone was observed once. Here the CDR3 reads CASSEPTGNYGYTF. Written as DNA, the CDR3 is TGTGCCAGCAGCGAGCCGACAGGGAACTATGGCTACACCTTC. The chain employs TRBV9 and TRBJ1-2, with TRBD1 identical over 7 bases. Germline V gene data show CDR1 as SGDLS and CDR2 as YYNGEE. V shed 3 bases, J shed 2 bases, and the junction held 4 bases outside the gene matches. The CDR3 runs 14 residues.

The J gene is TRBJ1-2, the V gene TRBV19, with D maybe TRBD1 (5 bases). Germline V lookup: CDR1 LNHDA, CDR2 SQIVND (reference sequence). The V and J ends lost 3 bases and 6 bases respectively, with 11 bases between them. The CDR3 spans 13 residues. The CDR3 is CASSIWTPDGYTF. The CDR3 DNA reads as TGTGCCAGTAGTATTTGGACACCCGATGGCTACACCTTC.

The chain has TRBV6-5 and TRBJ1-3; possibly TRBD1 for D (6 bases). CDR1 and CDR2 from the germline V gene are MNHEY and SVGAGI. This CDR3 is 16 amino acids long. V lost 4 bases and J lost 9, with 22 bases in between. This CDR3 reads CASSSNWGGAVGTIYF. The CDR3 DNA sequence: TGTGCCAGCAGTTCTAACTGGGGGGGCGCGGTGGGCACCATATATTTT.

The chain has TRBV15 and TRBJ2-5; 16 bases align to TRBD2. The V gene's germline CDR1 is LNHNV and CDR2 YYDKDF (reference sequence). CDR3 length equals 19 residues. The V and J ends lost 1 base and 5 bases, in that order; junction bases with no gene match: 10. The CDR3 nucleotides are TGTGCCACCAGCAGAGTAGGGACTAGCGGGGGGGCGGACGGGGAGACCCAGTACTTC. It specifies CATSRVGTSGGADGETQYF.

This chain links TRBV5-1 with TRBJ2-7, with 7 bases identical to TRBD1. Losses at the gene ends were 4 bases for V and 2 bases for J; bases not matched to a gene: 6. The CDR3 loop spans 14 amino acids. Germline CDR1 and CDR2: SGHRS and YFSETQ. The CDR3 loop reads CASSPGDSPYEQYF. The DNA for the CDR3 is TGCGCCAGCAGCCCCGGGGACAGCCCCTACGAGCAGTACTTC.

The rearrangement joins TRBV12-5 to TRBJ2-7, with D possibly matching TRBD1 (6 bases). The CDR3 contains 11 residues. Trimming stripped 6 bases from V and 8 bases from J, with 11 bases between. Germline values: CDR1 LGHNT, CDR2 FRNRAP. CDR3 in amino acids: CASGPDSKQYF. CDR3 in DNA: TGTGCTAGTGGGCCGGACAGTAAGCAGTACTTC.

This CDR3 reads CSPGTGMFF. The DNA of the CDR3 is TGCAGCCCCGGGACAGGGATGTTCTTC. V gene TRBV29-1 combines with J gene TRBJ2-1; 9 bases are shared with TRBD1. Germline values: CDR1 SQVTM, CDR2 ANQGSEA. The CDR3 is made up of 9 amino acids. V lost 8 bases to trimming and J lost 15 bases; unmatched junction nucleotides: 5.

V gene TRBV10-3 combines with J gene TRBJ2-5, with 11 bases identical to TRBD1. Germline CDR1 reads ENHRY; CDR2 reads SYGVKD. This CDR3 comprises 14 residues. V shed 3 bases, J shed 4 bases, and the junction held 1 base outside the gene matches. DNA for the CDR3: TGTGCCATCAGTGACGGACAGGGGGCAGAGACCCAGTACTTC. Protein: CAISDGQGAETQYF.

The rearrangement uses TRBV7-9 and TRBJ2-7, with 8 bases that match TRBD1. The J segment lost 1 base and the V segment lost 1 base, leaving 3 bases of the junction unmatched. Germline V lookup: CDR1 SEHNR, CDR2 FQNEAQ (reference sequence). This CDR3 is built from 15 residues. CDR3 sequence (DNA): TGTGCCAGCAGCTTAGTTCGACAGGGGTCCTACGAGCAGTACTTC. This codes for CASSLVRQGSYEQYF.

A few counts support this clone. The chain links TRBV19 to TRBJ2-7; D is perhaps TRBD1 (6 bases). Germline V gene data show CDR1 as LNHDA and CDR2 as SQIVND (reference sequence). The CDR3 extends over 15 amino acids. V dropped 5 bases and J dropped 0 bases, with 14 bases sitting between them. The CDR3 region is CASSPATGISYEQYF. In DNA, the CDR3 is TGTGCCAGTAGTCCGGCCACAGGGATCTCCTACGAGCAGTACTTC. Full variable domain (remainder filled in from reference TRBV19 and TRBJ2-7): DGGITQSPKYLFRKEGQNVTLSCEQNLNHDAMYWYRQDPGQGLRLIYYSQIVNDFQKGDIAEGYSVSREKKESFPLTVTSAQKNPTAFYLCASSPATGISYEQYFGPGTRLTVT.

The rearrangement uses TRBV6-1 and TRBJ1-2, with D possibly TRBD1 on 6 matching bases. The CDR3 spans 15 residues. Trimming took 7 bases from V and 8 from J, leaving 23 bases between them. Germline CDR1 reads MNHNS; CDR2 reads SASEGT. This CDR3 is CASTGGQLSHRGYTF. The CDR3 coding sequence is TGTGCCAGCACCGGGGGGCAGCTTTCCCATCGAGGCTACACCTTC.

The V gene is TRBV18, the J gene TRBJ1-2, with no clear D. CDR3 length: 18 residues. Germline V gene data show CDR1 as KGHSH and CDR2 as LQKENI. V was shortened by 0 bases and J by 1 base, with 18 bases between the two germline ends. The CDR3: CASSPPAEGGDYNYGYTF. The CDR3, as DNA: TGTGCCAGCTCACCACCGGCGGAGGGCGGAGACTATAACTATGGCTACACCTTC.

The chain carries TRBV5-1 and TRBJ2-2; no reliable D call. CDR3 length equals 13 residues. The germline gives CDR1 SGHRS, CDR2 YFSETQ. The germline V and J ends were trimmed by 1 base and 6 bases, with 7 bases remaining between them. CDR3: CASSLTVSGELFF. The CDR3 bases are TGCGCCAGCAGCTTGACAGTGTCCGGGGAGCTGTTTTTT.

The rearrangement links TRBV7-9 to TRBJ2-5, with 15 bases fitting TRBD2. Germline-derived CDR1 and CDR2 are SEHNR and FQNEAQ (reference sequence). The CDR3 covers 18 residues. V was clipped by 4 bases and J by 1 base; unmatched bases: 7. DNA of the CDR3: TGTGCCAGCAGCTGGACTAGCGGGGGGGCGTTCCTCCAAGAGACCCAGTACTTC. Its protein is CASSWTSGGAFLQETQYF.

The chain recombines TRBV27 with TRBJ2-7; the match to TRBD1 covers 7 bases. The CDR3 is 14 amino acids. After removal of 2 bases from V and 3 bases from J, the junction contained 4 bases not matched to a gene. Germline V gene lookup returns CDR1 MNHEY and CDR2 SMNVEV (reference sequence). The CDR3 nucleotides read TGTGCCAGCAGTTTAAACAGGGGATTCTACGAGCAGTACTTC. Protein product: CASSLNRGFYEQYF.

V usage is TRBV6-4 and J usage is TRBJ2-1; TRBD2 aligns across 9 bases. With 6 bases clipped from V and 4 bases from J, the junction kept 10 bases outside the gene matches. Germline loops: CDR1 MRHNA, CDR2 SNTAGT. There are 16 residues in the CDR3. CDR3 loop: CASSHAAGGPYNEQFF. The DNA for the CDR3 is TGTGCCAGCAGCCACGCAGCGGGAGGCCCTTACAATGAGCAGTTCTTC.

The rearrangement joins TRBV19 to TRBJ2-2; unclear D gene. V was pared by 3 bases and J by 0 bases, with 5 bases between. The germline CDR1 and CDR2 sequences are LNHDA and SQIVND (reference sequence). The CDR3 spans 14 residues. The CDR3 loop is CASSIYPNTGELFF. CDR3 in DNA: TGTGCCAGTAGTATCTACCCGAACACCGGGGAGCTGTTTTTT.

This clone showed up just once. This sequence joins TRBV19 and TRBJ1-1; 11 bases are shared with TRBD1. Germline CDR1 and CDR2: LNHDA and SQIVND (reference sequence). Trimming removed 7 bases from V and 6 bases from J; junction bases left unmatched: 4. CDR3 size: 13 residues. The CDR3 region is CASMGQGVAEAFF. As DNA, the CDR3 is TGTGCCAGTATGGGACAGGGGGTAGCTGAAGCTTTCTTT.

The chain recombines TRBV5-5 with TRBJ2-5, with TRBD2 identical over 14 bases. The length of the CDR3 is 16 residues. Germline loops: CDR1 SGHKS, CDR2 YYEKEE (reference sequence). J was trimmed by 5 bases and V by 0 bases; bases with no gene match: 3. As DNA, the CDR3 is TGTGCCAGCAGCTTGGGACTAGCGGGGGGGCAGGAGACCCAGTACTTC. Amino acid sequence: CASSLGLAGGQETQYF.

V usage is TRBV6-6 and J usage is TRBJ2-1; TRBD2 matches 7 bases. Germline CDR1 MNHNY, CDR2 SVGAGI (reference sequence). CDR3 size: 15 residues. V dropped 2 bases and J dropped 7; count of bases not matched to a gene: 8. DNA of the CDR3: TGTGCCAGCAGTTACCGGGCTAGCGGCTTGAATGAGCAGTTCTTC. Protein product: CASSYRASGLNEQFF.

The chain links TRBV27 to TRBJ1-3; the D gene is possibly TRBD1 (5 bases). CDR3 size: 15 residues. Germline V gives CDR1 MNHEY, CDR2 SMNVEV (reference sequence). The ends were cut back, 5 bases at V and 4 bases at J, with 15 bases in the middle. In nucleotides, the CDR3 is TGTGCCAGCAGTGCCTCAGGGATCGGCGGAAACACCATATATTTT. Translating gives CASSASGIGGNTIYF.

The gene calls are TRBV5-1 and TRBJ2-1; maybe TRBD2 (6 bases). The V end lost 7 bases, the J end lost 6 bases, and 17 bases lay between the germline ends. The CDR3 covers 14 residues. Per germline, CDR1 SGHRS and CDR2 YFSETQ. This CDR3 reads CASYLTGETNEQFF. The CDR3 bases are TGCGCCAGCTACCTTACGGGGGAGACCAATGAGCAGTTCTTC.

This chain links TRBV19 with TRBJ1-4, with no clear D. Germline V gene lookup returns CDR1 LNHDA and CDR2 SQIVND (reference sequence). The V end was cut by 6 bases, the J end by 7 bases, with 15 bases between. The CDR3 is 14 amino acids. Here the CDR3 reads CASSIPGVGEKLFF. For the CDR3, the DNA is TGTGCCAGTAGCATCCCCGGGGTGGGTGAAAAACTGTTTTTT. The complete variable domain, with remaining parts taken from reference TRBV19 and TRBJ1-4, reads DGGITQSPKYLFRKEGQNVTLSCEQNLNHDAMYWYRQDPGQGLRLIYYSQIVNDFQKGDIAEGYSVSREKKESFPLTVTSAQKNPTAFYLCASSIPGVGEKLFFGSGTQLSVL.

This chain uses TRBV30 with TRBJ2-7; 7 bases are a match to TRBD2. CDR1 GTSNPN and CDR2 SVGIG come from the germline V gene (reference sequence). V lost 5 bases, J lost 3 bases, and 4 bases stayed unmatched. There are 12 residues in the CDR3. CDR3 sequence: CAWGGGSYEQYF. The CDR3 DNA reads as TGTGCCTGGGGAGGCGGGAGCTACGAGCAGTACTTC.

This sequence joins TRBV7-6 and TRBJ1-1, with D maybe TRBD1 (6 bases). The germline V gene has CDR1 SGHVS and CDR2 FNYEAQ. V gave up 1 base and J gave up 4 bases, with 13 bases separating them. This CDR3 is built from 15 residues. The CDR3 DNA sequence: TGTGCCAGCAGCTTAGAGAACAGGGTTTCCACTGAAGCTTTCTTT. This encodes CASSLENRVSTEAFF.